The rows below give T cell receptor beta chains drawn from one sample of a study of T cell responses to AZD1222 COVID-19 vaccine. Generated by immunoSEQ multiplex PCR, the TCRdb table keeps only in-frame clones and is missing some. The sample holds 78,000 or so clones, around 88% seen once. The input for sequencing was peripheral blood, taken on day 0 of AZD1222 vaccination. The receptor source for this set is an adult in good health. The CDR3 runs from the conserved cysteine through the conserved F or W. A D gene is named only where the DNA matches it firmly. Size values are once, few and many counts, or a class for expanded clones, and some rows have none.

J gene: TRBJ1-2; V gene: TRBV3-1/TRBV3-2; D gene: -; clone size: -; CDR3 protein: CASSQISRQNYGYTF; CDR3 DNA: TGTGCCAGCAGCCAAATCTCCCGGCAGAACTATGGCTACACCTTC
J gene: TRBJ2-7; V gene: TRBV29-1; D gene: -; clone size: -; CDR3 protein: CSVGEYAGRGEQYF; CDR3 DNA: TGCAGCGTTGGGGAGTACGCTGGTCGGGGCGAGCAGTACTTC
J gene: TRBJ2-1; V gene: TRBV3-1/TRBV3-2; D gene: -; clone size: few; CDR3 protein: CASSQDLLGEQFF; CDR3 DNA: TGTGCCAGCAGCCAAGATTTGCTGGGGGAGCAGTTCTTC
J gene: TRBJ2-1; V gene: TRBV10-2; D gene: -; clone size: -; CDR3 protein: CARGSQRIVVNEQFF; CDR3 DNA: TGCGCCAGAGGATCCCAACGCATCGTTGTAAATGAGCAGTTCTTC
J gene: TRBJ2-3; V gene: TRBV29-1; D gene: TRBD2; clone size: -; CDR3 protein: CSISQPAGGQGDTQYF; CDR3 DNA: TGCAGCATCTCTCAGCCAGCGGGAGGGCAGGGAGATACGCAGTATTTT
J gene: TRBJ2-1; V gene: TRBV9; D gene: TRBD2; clone size: -; CDR3 protein: CASSVAIAGNEQFF; CDR3 DNA: TGTGCCAGCAGCGTAGCTATAGCGGGGAATGAGCAGTTCTTC
J gene: TRBJ2-3; V gene: TRBV29-1; D gene: -; clone size: -; CDR3 protein: CSVDENWDTQYF; CDR3 DNA: TGCAGCGTTGACGAAAACTGGGATACGCAGTATTTT
J gene: TRBJ2-7; V gene: TRBV18; D gene: -; clone size: few; CDR3 protein: CASSPRQAVAYEQYF; CDR3 DNA: TGTGCCAGCTCACCACGGCAGGCGGTAGCCTACGAGCAGTACTTC
J gene: TRBJ1-2; V gene: TRBV6-1; D gene: -; clone size: -; CDR3 protein: CASSESGLWYGYTF; CDR3 DNA: TGTGCCAGCAGTGAATCCGGGTTGTGGTATGGCTACACCTTC
J gene: TRBJ1-2; V gene: TRBV6-6; D gene: -; clone size: -; CDR3 protein: CASSYPPGYGYTF; CDR3 DNA: TGTGCCAGCAGTTACCCACCAGGGTATGGCTACACCTTC
J gene: TRBJ2-7; V gene: TRBV5-4; D gene: TRBD1; clone size: once; CDR3 protein: CASSPRLGTGEHEQYF; CDR3 DNA: TGTGCCAGCAGCCCGCGACTAGGGACAGGGGAACACGAGCAGTACTTC